Listed here are 19 T cell receptor beta chains from one sample, sequenced in a study of cytomegalovirus exposure and HLA in healthy donors. PCR was performed using 60 Vbeta and 13 Jbeta primers. The repertoire was sequenced with immunoSEQ multiplex PCR; TCRdb's copy has only in-frame clones and lacks some. The sample holds approximately 110,000 clones, around 80% seen once. Material: PBMCs. All receptors derive from a man aged 50 to 60 in good health and CMV-seronegative.

The chain employs TRBV27 and TRBJ2-1, with 7 bases lining up with TRBD2. Germline V gives CDR1 MNHEY, CDR2 SMNVEV (reference sequence). V lost 4 bases to trimming and J lost 6 bases; unmatched junction nucleotides: 6. This CDR3 comprises 14 residues. The CDR3: CASSWAGEGNEQFF. CDR3 in DNA: TGTGCCAGCAGTTGGGCGGGAGAGGGCAATGAGCAGTTCTTC.

This clone was counted only a few times. The chain recombines TRBV28 with TRBJ1-1, with D possibly matching TRBD1 (6 bases). V lost 3 bases to trimming and J lost 3 bases, with 14 bases between them. The CDR3 sequence is 15 residues long. Germline lookup yields CDR1 MDHEN and CDR2 SYDVKM. The CDR3 protein is CASSFLYREYTEAFF. The CDR3 nucleotides are TGTGCCAGCAGTTTCCTATACAGGGAGTACACTGAAGCTTTCTTT.

J is TRBJ1-2 and V is TRBV4-3; D is unclear. The length of the CDR3 is 14 residues. The V end lost 1 base, the J end lost 4 bases, and 10 bases lay between the germline ends. Germline V CDR1 and CDR2: LGHNA, YSLEER. The CDR3 bases are TGCGCCAGCAGCCAAGGGAGGCGCGCCTATGGCTACACCTTC. Amino acid sequence: CASSQGRRAYGYTF.

The chain couples TRBV5-1 to TRBJ1-4, with D maybe TRBD1 (6 bases). Trimming cost V 5 bases and J 4 bases, with 9 bases left between them. The CDR3 has 13 residues. Looked up from germline, CDR1 is SGHRS and CDR2 is YFSETQ. CDR3 sequence reads: CASRTGLNEKLFF. For the CDR3, the DNA is TGCGCCAGCAGGACAGGCCTTAATGAAAAACTGTTTTTT. The full variable domain, its missing parts supplied by reference TRBV5-1 and TRBJ1-4, is KAGVTQTPRYLIKTRGQQVTLSCSPISGHRSVSWYQQTPGQGLQFLFEYFSETQRNKGNFPGRFSGRQFSNSRSEMNVSTLELGDSALYLCASRTGLNEKLFFGSGTQLSVL.

The J gene is TRBJ1-5, the V gene TRBV7-9; D is undetermined. From germline, CDR1 is SEHNR and CDR2 FQNEAQ (reference sequence). Trimming took off 4 bases at V and 5 bases at J, with 18 bases between the two ends. The CDR3 extends over 16 amino acids. CDR3 sequence (DNA): TGTGCCAGCAGCTCCTCAATCCCGGCGGGTGATCAGCCCCAGCATTTT. Its protein is CASSSSIPAGDQPQHF.

Only a few counts were recorded for this clone. This rearrangement joins TRBV29-1 to TRBJ2-2, with a tentative D call TRBD1 (5 bases). V was clipped by 5 bases and J by 4 bases, with 11 bases between them. Germline values: CDR1 SQVTM, CDR2 ANQGSEA. The CDR3 length is 13 residues. CDR3 amino acids: CSVRQGSTGELFF. The CDR3 coding sequence is TGCAGCGTTAGGCAGGGATCCACCGGGGAGCTGTTTTTT.

The rearrangement links TRBV30 to TRBJ1-6; TRBD1 might be the D (5 bases). Germline values: CDR1 GTSNPN, CDR2 SVGIG (reference sequence). V shed 3 bases and J shed 6 bases, with 15 bases lying between them. This CDR3 is built from 15 residues. CDR3 nucleotide sequence: TGTGCCTGGAGCGGCGATGGGGGAGGTAATTCACCCCTCCACTTT. Protein sequence: CAWSGDGGGNSPLHF. Looking up the rest from reference TRBV30 and TRBJ1-6 gives the full variable domain: SQTIHQWPATLVQPVGSPLSLECTVEGTSNPNLYWYRQAAGRGLQLLFYSVGIGQISSEVPQNLSASRPQDRQFILSSKKLLLSDSGFYLCAWSGDGGGNSPLHFGNGTRLTVT.

This clone came up a few times. The chain carries TRBV6-5 and TRBJ2-5; 7 nucleotides agree with TRBD1. The J call may not be correct, given that the DNA end is closer to TRBJ2-7. This CDR3 spans 16 amino acids. Germline CDR1 MNHEY, CDR2 SVGAGI. CDR3 DNA: TGTGCCAGCAGTTATGGAGACCGGGACAGCTCCTACGAGCAGTACTTC. It translates to CASSYGDRDSSYEQYF.

V and J are TRBV7-2 and TRBJ1-4; D call uncertain. Germline V lookup: CDR1 SGHTA, CDR2 FQGNSA. V was cut by 4 bases and J by 6 bases, with 15 bases left in between. The CDR3 spans 15 residues. As DNA, the CDR3 is TGTGCCAGCAGCTCAAGACGGGGTTGGGATGAAAAACTGTTTTTT. Amino acid sequence: CASSSRRGWDEKLFF.

This chain connects TRBV7-2 to TRBJ1-5, with D possibly matching TRBD1 (5 bases). The CDR3 loop spans 16 amino acids. Germline values: CDR1 SGHTA, CDR2 FQGNSA. The ends were cut back, 5 bases at V and 0 bases at J, with 14 bases in the middle. The CDR3 coding sequence is TGTGCCAGCAGCCCCCCAGACAGCTTTAGCAATCAGCCCCAGCATTTT. It is translated as CASSPPDSFSNQPQHF.

CDR3 amino acids: CAWSSTRGAEAFF. In nucleotides, the CDR3 is TGTGCCTGGAGCTCGACCCGAGGCGCTGAAGCTTTCTTT. The gene calls are TRBV30 and TRBJ1-1; no reliable D call. Between the trimmed V and J ends, which lost 3 bases and 6 bases, there was a span of 14 bases. Germline CDR1 and CDR2: GTSNPN and SVGIG (reference sequence). This CDR3 comprises 13 residues.

The chain uses TRBV5-6 and TRBJ1-2, with 7 bases fitting TRBD1. The V gene end was trimmed by 7 bases and the J gene end by 4 bases; junction bases not matched to a gene: 10. The V gene's germline CDR1 is SGHDT and CDR2 YYEEEE. CDR3 size: 14 residues. This chain's CDR3 is CASFFTGVGYGYTF. In DNA, the CDR3 is TGTGCCAGCTTCTTTACAGGGGTCGGCTATGGCTACACCTTC.

The chain employs TRBV6-4 and TRBJ2-1; TRBD2 agrees at 8 bases. The CDR3 extends over 15 amino acids. The germline CDR1 and CDR2 sequences are MRHNA and SNTAGT. The junction had 3 bases not matched to a gene; V was cut back by 2 bases and J by 3 bases. The CDR3 is CASSDKAGGYNEQFF. The CDR3 nucleotides read TGTGCCAGCAGTGACAAGGCGGGGGGCTACAATGAGCAGTTCTTC.

The chain's CDR3 is CASSLGQVYSYEQYF. CDR3 DNA sequence: TGTGCCAGCAGTTTGGGACAGGTTTACTCCTACGAGCAGTACTTC. The chain carries TRBV28 and TRBJ2-5, with 8 nucleotides matching TRBD1. The J call may be incorrect, as the DNA end agrees better with TRBJ2-7. This CDR3 region has 15 residues. From germline, CDR1 is MDHEN and CDR2 SYDVKM.

The chain recombines TRBV6-5 with TRBJ1-4; 7 positions agree with TRBD1. V was clipped by 2 bases and J by 8 bases; unmatched bases: 8. From germline, CDR1 is MNHEY and CDR2 SVGAGI. This CDR3 contains 15 residues. CDR3 in amino acids: CASSYLRQGNEKLFF. CDR3 DNA sequence: TGTGCCAGCAGTTACCTTCGACAGGGAAACGAAAAACTGTTTTTT.

The genes are TRBV29-1 and TRBJ2-5, with a tentative D call TRBD1 (6 bases). The CDR3 contains 13 residues. Trimming left V 7 bases short and J 4 bases short, with 16 bases between. CDR1 is SQVTM, CDR2 ANQGSEA, per germline. The CDR3 DNA sequence: TGCAGCGGATCCGGGACATCGGGAGAGACCCAGTACTTC. It yields the protein CSGSGTSGETQYF.

V is TRBV6-5 and J is TRBJ1-3; no firm D call. Germline assignment: CDR1 MNHEY and CDR2 SVGAGI. With 6 bases removed from V and 0 bases from J, the gap between germline ends came to 6 bases. The CDR3 loop spans 13 amino acids. CDR3 loop: CASRASSGNTIYF. In DNA, the CDR3 is TGTGCCAGCAGGGCCAGCTCTGGAAACACCATATATTTT.

The chain is built from TRBV7-2 and TRBJ1-2; 7 nucleotides match TRBD1. After removal of 1 base from V and 7 bases from J, the junction contained 9 bases not matched to a gene. Germline V gives CDR1 SGHTA, CDR2 FQGNSA. The CDR3 sequence is 15 residues long. The CDR3: CASSLDPRTGGGYTF. Written as DNA, the CDR3 is TGTGCCAGCAGCTTAGACCCACGGACAGGCGGTGGCTACACCTTC.

The DNA for the CDR3 is TGTGCCAGCAGCTTAGAGGGACAGGGGTACGAGCAGTACTTC. This gives the protein CASSLEGQGYEQYF. The V call is TRBV11-2, the J call TRBJ2-7; 10 bases map to TRBD1. Germline V CDR1 and CDR2: SGHAT, FQNNGV. This CDR3 has 14 residues. Losses at the gene ends were 0 bases for V and 4 bases for J; bases not matched to a gene: 0.